Listed here are 13 T cell receptor beta chains from one sample, sequenced in a study of blood T cell repertoires in COVID-19. Sequencing was performed with immunoSEQ multiplex PCR; in TCRdb, only in-frame clones are kept and a portion is missing. The table shows 65,000 to 70,000 clones, with 65% to 90% occurring only once. The source material was peripheral blood. Receptors were obtained from a man older than 75 with active COVID-19.

This clone was detected a few times. V is TRBV5-4 and J is TRBJ2-7, with a weak D call TRBD1 (6 bases). The CDR3 extends over 13 amino acids. The germline V gene has CDR1 SGHNT and CDR2 YYREEE (reference sequence). V shed 0 bases and J shed 6 bases, with 10 bases lying between them. CDR3 sequence reads: CASSLGQAVEQYF. The CDR3 DNA reads TGTGCCAGCAGCTTGGGACAGGCGGTCGAGCAGTACTTC.

The V call is TRBV4-1, the J call TRBJ2-5; 8 bases are a match to TRBD2. CDR1 is MGHRA, CDR2 YSYEKL, per germline. CDR3 length equals 16 residues. J gave up 1 base and V 1 base, and 5 bases lay outside the gene matches. The CDR3 region has the DNA TGCGCCAGCAGCCAAGCGGGCGGGGGGATCCAAGAGACCCAGTACTTC. Translated: CASSQAGGGIQETQYF.

The rearrangement links TRBV11-3 to TRBJ2-3; a possible D gene is TRBD1 (5 bases). This CDR3 is 15 amino acids long. The germline V gene has CDR1 SGHNT and CDR2 YENEEA. Between the trimmed V and J ends, which lost 3 bases and 6 bases, there was a span of 16 bases. CDR3 amino acids: CASSFKGSARDTQYF. In DNA form, the CDR3 reads TGTGCCAGCAGCTTTAAGGGGTCGGCGCGGGATACGCAGTATTTT.

The chain joins TRBV5-5 to TRBJ1-6; D is uncertain. Germline assignment: CDR1 SGHKS and CDR2 YYEKEE (reference sequence). Trimming took off 4 bases at V and 9 bases at J, with 17 bases between the two ends. The length of the CDR3 is 15 residues. The CDR3 protein is CASSVRDSDGSPLHF. The CDR3 DNA reads as TGTGCCAGCAGCGTGCGGGATTCCGACGGTTCACCCCTCCACTTT.

V usage is TRBV11-1 and J usage is TRBJ2-5; TRBD2 matches at 10 bases. V dropped 2 bases and J dropped 5; count of bases not matched to a gene: 2. Germline V CDR1 and CDR2: SGHAT, FQDESV (reference sequence). The CDR3 contains 14 residues. The CDR3 DNA reads as TGTGCCAGCAGCTTACCGGGACTAGCGGAGACCCAGTACTTC. Protein sequence: CASSLPGLAETQYF.

The chain carries TRBV6-5 and TRBJ1-2, with 7 nucleotides matching TRBD1. CDR1 MNHEY and CDR2 SVGAGI come from the germline V gene. The CDR3 contains 13 residues. V shed 7 bases, J shed 8 bases, and the junction held 10 bases outside the gene matches. CDR3 loop: CASTYRGGSGYTF. The CDR3 DNA reads as TGTGCCAGCACCTACAGGGGCGGAAGCGGCTACACCTTC.

This clone was detected a few times. The chain uses TRBV5-4 and TRBJ2-7; the match to TRBD1 covers 10 bases. Germline CDR1 SGHNT, CDR2 YYREEE (reference sequence). J was trimmed by 5 bases and V by 4 bases; bases with no gene match: 12. The CDR3 is made up of 16 amino acids. In DNA, the CDR3 is TGTGCCAGCAGCCCGGTGGGGACAGGGGACACCCACGAGCAGTACTTC. This codes for CASSPVGTGDTHEQYF.

The chain recombines TRBV11-2 with TRBJ2-7, with TRBD1 identical over 7 bases. V lost 5 bases, J lost 2 bases, and 3 bases stayed unmatched. From germline, CDR1 is SGHAT and CDR2 FQNNGV. The CDR3 loop spans 13 amino acids. CDR3 DNA sequence: TGTGCCAGCAGCCCGGGACAGACCTACGAGCAGTACTTC. The encoded protein is CASSPGQTYEQYF.

The chain employs TRBV6-5 and TRBJ2-7; D might be TRBD1 (6 bases). The length of the CDR3 is 13 residues. Trimming stripped 5 bases from V and 5 bases from J, with 13 bases between. In germline, CDR1 is MNHEY, CDR2 SVGAGI. The DNA of the CDR3 is TGTGCCAGCAGTATTACAGGGAAACACGAGCAGTACTTC. Translation: CASSITGKHEQYF.

V and J are TRBV7-9 and TRBJ2-7, with a weak D call TRBD1 (6 bases). Deletions cut 5 bases from V and 7 bases from J, with 18 bases between. The CDR3 loop spans 14 amino acids. Germline loops: CDR1 SEHNR, CDR2 FQNEAQ (reference sequence). The CDR3 reads CASSAQGEKGEQYF. For the CDR3, the DNA is TGTGCCAGCAGCGCACAGGGTGAAAAGGGAGAGCAGTACTTC.

The rearrangement links TRBV10-3 to TRBJ1-2, with unresolved D. V was clipped by 2 bases and J by 0 bases, with 10 bases between them. Per germline, CDR1 ENHRY and CDR2 SYGVKD. The CDR3 runs 15 residues. DNA for the CDR3: TGTGCCATCAGTGAGCCTACCGCCCCTAACTATGGCTACACCTTC. It yields the protein CAISEPTAPNYGYTF.

V gene TRBV19 combines with J gene TRBJ2-1, with unresolved D. Germline CDR1 reads LNHDA; CDR2 reads SQIVND (reference sequence). V was pared by 3 bases and J by 6 bases, with 15 bases between. The CDR3 spans 15 residues. In nucleotides, the CDR3 is TGTGCCAGTAGTATGGTGGCAGGTGTGGGCAATGAGCAGTTCTTC. This gives the protein CASSMVAGVGNEQFF.

This clone was recorded a few times. This sequence joins TRBV30 and TRBJ2-2, with a possible D match to TRBD1 (5 bases). Germline V gene sequence: CDR1 GTSNPN, CDR2 SVGIG (reference sequence). Trimming pared 3 bases from V and 3 bases from J, leaving 17 bases between. This CDR3 is 16 amino acids long. The CDR3 DNA sequence: TGTGCCTGGAGCCCGTTCAAGGGGCGCCACACCGGGGAGCTGTTTTTT. Residues: CAWSPFKGRHTGELFF.